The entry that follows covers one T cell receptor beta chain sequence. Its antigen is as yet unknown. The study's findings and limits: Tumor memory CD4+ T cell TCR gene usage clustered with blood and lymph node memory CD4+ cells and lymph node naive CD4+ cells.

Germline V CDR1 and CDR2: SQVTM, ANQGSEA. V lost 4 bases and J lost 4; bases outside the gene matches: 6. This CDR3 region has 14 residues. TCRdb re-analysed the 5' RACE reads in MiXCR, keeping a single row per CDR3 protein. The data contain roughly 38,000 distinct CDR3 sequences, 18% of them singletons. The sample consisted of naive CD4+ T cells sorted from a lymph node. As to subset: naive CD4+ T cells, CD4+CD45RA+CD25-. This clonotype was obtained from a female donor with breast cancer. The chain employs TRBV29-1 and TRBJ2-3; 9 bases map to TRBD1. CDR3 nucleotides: TGCAGCGTTGTAGGACAGGGGAATTCAGATACGCAGTATTTT. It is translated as CSVVGQGNSDTQYF.